This T cell receptor (beta chain) was captured in a study of blood T cell repertoires in COVID-19 (dated by TCRdb to 2020 to 2022). Regarding the research as a whole: The collaborator samples originated in the United States, Italy and Spain and spanned the acute and convalescent phases of COVID-19. A freely available public database, intended as a resource for researchers studying the immune response to SARS-CoV-2, is where the repertoires were released. Where available, HLA class I and class II types were obtained from metadata supplied by the sample provider rather than from assay-based typing. A de-identified subject ID, COVID-19 status, age in years and sex were almost always included in the sample metadata. The prospective study material was composed of cDNA or gDNA derived from T cells, B-cell-depleted T cells, or PBMCs. Subjects who had been exposed to COVID-19, were actively infected with it, or had recovered from it provided the deeply sampled blood TCRbeta repertoires that made up the dataset. The samples were drawn from two sources: the first 160 participants of the ongoing ImmuneRACE study, and 950 to 1,500 subjects contributed by 6 global collaborators. Points the paper makes about the study in general: The amount of clinical and demographic metadata varied by source and participant and was provided uncurated.

Each collaborating institution followed its own protocols to collect whole blood in K2EDTA tubes. For TCRbeta analysis, collaborators shipped samples in one of three forms: frozen whole blood, isolated PBMCs, or DNA extracted from either of those sample types. From its cysteine to its phenylalanine, the CDR3 spans 15 amino acids. CDR3 DNA only is kept here, 45 bases in frame from base 1. Taken from the germline V gene, the CDR1 and CDR2 loops are MDHEN and SYDVKM. V gives up 2 bases and J gives up 4 bases, and the segment between their germline ends measures 12 bases. The immunoSEQ Assay, a bias-controlled multiplex PCR, was used to amplify TCRbeta CDR3 regions from genomic DNA. The paper's processing steps were these. The number of nucleated cells in each sample was estimated by amplification of reference gene primers within the assay. To quantify the absolute abundance of each unique TCRbeta CDR3 rearrangement, sequence reads were collapsed and filtered. For each sample, productive Simpson clonality was calculated as the square root of Simpson's diversity index over productive rearrangements. Held by TCRdb, this immuneACCESS table contains in-frame sequences only and omits some clones. Under half of the omission traces to an unresolved V gene where checked; the cause of the rest is unknown. D and trimming were read from the DNA, whereas the V and J calls and clone size are those reported in that table. The sample table holds around 100,000 clones, of which more than 80% were seen once. Clones ranked in the top ten supply 26% of the sample.

A note on this clone: Its antigen has not been determined. Base qualities are not at hand, and no much larger clone is one base apart.

The sequencing input was peripheral blood. The chain was built from TRBV28 and TRBJ1-5, with the D gene uncertain. This receptor was identified in a man in his 60s with acute or convalescent COVID-19. The DNA sequence follows: TGTGCCAGCAGTTTAGATGTCCGCGCAAATCAGCCCCAGCATTTT. Translated, this is CASSLDVRANQPQHF.